Presented here are 5 T cell receptor beta chains from one specimen sequenced in a study of shared clonotypes between healthy human individuals. TCRdb keeps only in-frame clones here, not all; method: immunoSEQ multiplex PCR. The top ten hold about 0.06% of the sample, which has approximately 530,000 clones, around 96% seen once. The specimen was naive CD4+ T cells sorted from blood. The subset here: CD45RA+ positively selected. The origin of the receptors is a woman aged 25 to 39 in good health.

The chain has TRBV5-1 and TRBJ2-1; D perhaps matches TRBD2 (5 bases). CDR3 length: 13 residues. Germline assignment: CDR1 SGHRS and CDR2 YFSETQ. V was pared by 4 bases and J by 7 bases, with 12 bases between. This CDR3 is CASSTGLANEQFF. The CDR3 region has the DNA TGCGCCAGCAGCACTGGACTGGCGAATGAGCAGTTCTTC.

This chain links TRBV28 with TRBJ2-6; tentatively, D is TRBD2 (5 bases). The CDR3 covers 15 residues. Between the trimmed V and J ends, which lost 6 bases and 2 bases, there was a span of 11 bases. Germline V lookup: CDR1 MDHEN, CDR2 SYDVKM. Written as DNA, the CDR3 is TGTGCCAGCAGCTTAGGACTGACTGGGGCCAACGTCCTGACTTTC. It specifies CASSLGLTGANVLTF.

J is TRBJ2-1 and V is TRBV7-9, with 9 bases matching TRBD2. V trimming: 6 bases; J trimming: 10 bases; junction bases outside the gene matches: 19. Germline loops: CDR1 SEHNR, CDR2 FQNEAQ (reference sequence). This CDR3 is 17 amino acids long. The CDR3 protein is CASRRYLAGSQSLEQFF. The CDR3 DNA follows: TGTGCCAGCAGGAGATACCTAGCGGGAAGTCAATCATTAGAGCAGTTCTTC.

J is TRBJ1-1 and V is TRBV6-4; D gene unclear. V gave up 4 bases and J gave up 5 bases, with 11 bases separating them. Germline CDR1 is MRHNA and CDR2 is SNTAGT. The CDR3 has 13 residues. The chain's CDR3 is CASSVGLGTEAFF. DNA for the CDR3: TGTGCCAGCAGTGTAGGACTTGGGACTGAAGCTTTCTTT.

This chain uses TRBV5-4 with TRBJ2-5, with D possibly matching TRBD1 (6 bases). CDR1 SGHNT and CDR2 YYREEE come from the germline V gene (reference sequence). The CDR3 sequence is 14 residues long. Trimming cost V 4 bases and J 1 base, with 11 bases left between them. CDR3: CASSPGQTQETQYF. The CDR3 DNA sequence: TGTGCCAGCAGCCCAGGACAGACCCAAGAGACCCAGTACTTC. Supplemented by reference TRBV5-4 and TRBJ2-5, the full variable domain reads ETGVTQSPTHLIKTRGQQVTLRCSSQSGHNTVSWYQQALGQGPQFIFQYYREEENGRGNFPPRFSGLQFPNYSSELNVNALELDDSALYLCASSPGQTQETQYFGPGTRLLVL.